The TCR beta chain described here comes from a study of T-cell memory formation after mild COVID-19. V was cut by 6 bases and J by 4 bases, with 7 bases left in between. Looked up from germline, CDR1 is DFQATT and CDR2 is SNEGSKA (reference sequence). The CDR3 totals 11 residues. The study's findings and limits: For contracting clones, CD4+ ones sat mainly in CM and EM, CD8+ in EMRA. Later expanders leaned toward CD4+, whereas clones contracting from day 15 to 85 were balanced CD4/CD8.

Sample barcodes and UMIs were carried by the TCR alpha and TCR beta cDNA libraries that 5'RACE generated with constant-segment primers. One entry per CDR3 protein results from TCRdb running MiXCR on the 5' RACE reads. The sample has more than 200,000 distinct CDR3 sequences; less than 20% are singletons. Points on this clonotype: Its antigen is as yet unknown.

The chain combines TRBV20-1 with TRBJ1-3, with D uncertain. Material for sequencing was PBMCs or a T cell subset sorted from them (not recorded which). The TCR sequence derives from a man in his late teens or twenties who had mild COVID-19 (a few samples of this study predate the infection). Cell type and time point are not known. CDR3 nucleotides: TGCAGTGCCCGAGGGGGAAACACCATATATTTT. Protein product: CSARGGNTIYF.